This TCR beta chain was captured in a study of T cell responses to AZD1222 COVID-19 vaccine. General study findings and limits: Increased Spike-specific TCR breadth and depth were observed after two AZD1222 doses.

Using immunoSEQ multiplex PCR, the repertoire was profiled, and TCRdb retains in-frame clones only, with some absent. The table has 110,000 or so clones, roughly 86% seen once. About this clone itself: The antigen remains undetermined.

The sequence came from an adult who received the AZD1222 COVID-19 vaccine. Material: peripheral blood, obtained 28 days after the second AZD1222 dose.

The CDR3, as DNA: TGTGCCAGCAGTGAAAGGAGCGGGAGAGGAGATACGCAGTATTTT. Translation: CASSERSGRGDTQYF. The gene calls are TRBV25-1 and TRBJ2-3, with 8 bases matching TRBD2. Germline lookup yields CDR1 MGHDK and CDR2 SYGVNS. The CDR3 consists of 15 residues. Trimming removed 2 bases from V and 5 bases from J; junction bases left unmatched: 6.